The rows below give T cell receptor beta chains drawn from one sample of a study of radiotherapy plus CTLA-4 blockade in lung cancer. Produced via immunoSEQ multiplex PCR; TCRdb's table is partial and in-frame only. The sample has tens of thousands of clones, approximately 83% seen once. The sample in question was peripheral blood, obtained from a patient treated with radiotherapy plus ipilimumab. The source of these receptors is a human donor with non-small cell lung cancer who had stable disease on radiotherapy plus ipilimumab. CDR3s include the opening cysteine and the closing phenylalanine or tryptophan. Each record gives: CDR3 protein, CDR3 DNA, V gene, CDR3 length, J gene, D gene, clone size. D genes are given only for firm matches. Not all rows give a size; the values are once, few, many and, for expanded clones, a class.

cdr3_aa: CASSLEPTGNEQFF
cdr3_nt: TGTGCCAGCAGCTTAGAGCCGACAGGGAATGAGCAGTTCTTC
v_call: TRBV11-3
cdr3_length: 14
j_call: TRBJ2-1
d_call: TRBD1
clone_size: NA

cdr3_aa: CASSLRQEVGNQPQHF
cdr3_nt: TGTGCCAGCAGCTTGAGACAGGAGGTTGGCAATCAGCCCCAGCATTTT
v_call: TRBV5-5
cdr3_length: 16
j_call: TRBJ1-5
d_call: NA
clone_size: once

cdr3_aa: CASSEARQGGQPQHF
cdr3_nt: TGTGCCAGCAGTGAAGCGAGGCAGGGAGGTCAGCCCCAGCATTTT
v_call: TRBV6-1
cdr3_length: 15
j_call: TRBJ1-5
d_call: NA
clone_size: NA

cdr3_aa: CASSLAWAGELFF
cdr3_nt: TGTGCCAGCAGCTTAGCATGGGCCGGGGAGCTGTTTTTT
v_call: TRBV7-2
cdr3_length: 13
j_call: TRBJ2-2
d_call: NA
clone_size: NA

cdr3_aa: CASSIRDLARYEQYF
cdr3_nt: TGTGCCAGCAGTATCCGGGACCTGGCCCGCTACGAGCAGTACTTC
v_call: TRBV2
cdr3_length: 15
j_call: TRBJ2-7
d_call: NA
clone_size: NA

cdr3_aa: CAWSVRTGGANTEAFF
cdr3_nt: TGTGCCTGGAGTGTAAGGACAGGGGGCGCAAACACTGAAGCTTTCTTT
v_call: TRBV30
cdr3_length: 16
j_call: TRBJ1-1
d_call: TRBD1
clone_size: NA

cdr3_aa: CASTKGLQETQYF
cdr3_nt: TGTGCCAGCACCAAAGGTCTTCAGGAGACCCAGTACTTC
v_call: TRBV7-3
cdr3_length: 13
j_call: TRBJ2-5
d_call: NA
clone_size: NA

cdr3_aa: CATNEQFF
cdr3_nt: TGTGCCACGAATGAGCAGTTCTTC
v_call: TRBV30
cdr3_length: 8
j_call: TRBJ2-1
d_call: NA
clone_size: NA

cdr3_aa: CSAYGQGRPEAFF
cdr3_nt: TGCAGCGCTTACGGACAGGGACGGCCTGAAGCTTTCTTT
v_call: TRBV29-1
cdr3_length: 13
j_call: TRBJ1-1
d_call: TRBD1
clone_size: NA

cdr3_aa: CASSYSGVETQYF
cdr3_nt: TGTGCCAGCAGTTACTCGGGGGTTGAGACCCAGTACTTC
v_call: TRBV6-6
cdr3_length: 13
j_call: TRBJ2-5
d_call: NA
clone_size: NA

cdr3_aa: CASSQETGAIGGGYTF
cdr3_nt: TGTGCCAGCAGCCAAGAGACAGGGGCCATCGGTGGTGGCTACACCTTC
v_call: TRBV6-4
cdr3_length: 16
j_call: TRBJ1-2
d_call: TRBD1
clone_size: medium-sized

cdr3_aa: CANRTFASPNTGELFF
cdr3_nt: TGTGCCAACAGAACGTTCGCTTCACCGAACACCGGGGAGCTGTTTTTT
v_call: TRBV11-2
cdr3_length: 16
j_call: TRBJ2-2
d_call: NA
clone_size: NA

cdr3_aa: CASSPPAGETQYF
cdr3_nt: TGTGCCAGCTCACCACCGGCGGGCGAGACCCAGTACTTC
v_call: TRBV18
cdr3_length: 13
j_call: TRBJ2-5
d_call: NA
clone_size: NA

cdr3_aa: CARRKEGNQPQHF
cdr3_nt: TGTGCCCGAAGAAAGGAAGGGAATCAGCCCCAGCATTTT
v_call: TRBV18
cdr3_length: 13
j_call: TRBJ1-5
d_call: NA
clone_size: NA

cdr3_aa: CASSVSHQETQYF
cdr3_nt: TGTGCCAGCAGCGTATCACACCAAGAGACCCAGTACTTC
v_call: TRBV9
cdr3_length: 13
j_call: TRBJ2-5
d_call: NA
clone_size: NA

cdr3_aa: CASSLRVGQGGTEAFF
cdr3_nt: TGTGCCAGCAGTTTAAGGGTCGGGCAGGGCGGGACTGAAGCTTTCTTT
v_call: TRBV28
cdr3_length: 16
j_call: TRBJ1-1
d_call: NA
clone_size: NA

cdr3_aa: CASRLAKVDRRSPLHF
cdr3_nt: TGTGCCAGCAGATTGGCTAAGGTGGACAGGAGATCACCCCTCCACTTT
v_call: TRBV28
cdr3_length: 16
j_call: TRBJ1-6
d_call: TRBD1
clone_size: once

cdr3_aa: CASVRVQVSTDTQYF
cdr3_nt: TGTGCCAGCGTGCGGGTCCAAGTAAGCACAGATACGCAGTATTTT
v_call: TRBV6-1
cdr3_length: 15
j_call: TRBJ2-3
d_call: NA
clone_size: few

cdr3_aa: CASRLGDRGRTEAFF
cdr3_nt: TGTGCCAGCAGGCTGGGGGACAGGGGACGAACTGAAGCTTTCTTT
v_call: TRBV28
cdr3_length: 15
j_call: TRBJ1-1
d_call: TRBD1
clone_size: NA

cdr3_aa: CASSSGGRVGYGYTF
cdr3_nt: TGTGCCAGCAGCTCTGGAGGCAGGGTGGGGTATGGCTACACCTTC
v_call: TRBV7-9
cdr3_length: 15
j_call: TRBJ1-2
d_call: NA
clone_size: once

cdr3_aa: CASSYTGTRGYTF
cdr3_nt: TGTGCCAGCAGTTATACAGGGACAAGAGGCTACACCTTC
v_call: TRBV6-5
cdr3_length: 13
j_call: TRBJ1-2
d_call: NA
clone_size: NA

cdr3_aa: CASIRLGTGTTEAFF
cdr3_nt: TGTGCCAGCATTCGTCTCGGGACAGGGACCACTGAAGCTTTCTTT
v_call: TRBV6-1
cdr3_length: 15
j_call: TRBJ1-1
d_call: TRBD1
clone_size: NA

cdr3_aa: CASSPPSREGYGYTF
cdr3_nt: TGTGCCAGCTCACCACCGAGCAGGGAAGGCTATGGCTACACCTTC
v_call: TRBV18
cdr3_length: 15
j_call: TRBJ1-2
d_call: NA
clone_size: NA

cdr3_aa: CSVDVSTNEQFF
cdr3_nt: TGCAGCGTTGACGTCTCGACCAATGAGCAGTTCTTC
v_call: TRBV29-1
cdr3_length: 12
j_call: TRBJ2-1
d_call: NA
clone_size: once

cdr3_aa: CASSLGINSPLHF
cdr3_nt: TGTGCCAGCAGCTTGGGTATCAATTCACCCCTCCACTTT
v_call: TRBV7-8
cdr3_length: 13
j_call: TRBJ1-6
d_call: NA
clone_size: NA

cdr3_aa: CASRAQQGGTQYF
cdr3_nt: TGTGCCAGTAGGGCACAACAGGGAGGTACGCAGTATTTT
v_call: TRBV19
cdr3_length: 13
j_call: TRBJ2-3
d_call: NA
clone_size: few

cdr3_aa: CASSYGGFSYEQYF
cdr3_nt: TGTGCCAGCAGTTATGGAGGGTTCTCCTACGAGCAGTACTTC
v_call: TRBV6-5
cdr3_length: 14
j_call: TRBJ2-7
d_call: NA
clone_size: NA

cdr3_aa: CASSQRQVNEKLFF
cdr3_nt: TGCGCCAGCAGCCAACGACAGGTTAATGAAAAACTGTTTTTT
v_call: TRBV4-1
cdr3_length: 14
j_call: TRBJ1-4
d_call: NA
clone_size: once

cdr3_aa: CASSEISGGTDTQYF
cdr3_nt: TGTGCCAGCAGTGAGATTAGCGGGGGCACAGATACGCAGTATTTT
v_call: TRBV6-4
cdr3_length: 15
j_call: TRBJ2-3
d_call: TRBD2
clone_size: NA

cdr3_aa: CASSLVGSSSGYTF
cdr3_nt: TGTGCCAGCAGCTTAGTAGGGTCTAGTTCTGGCTACACCTTC
v_call: TRBV7-9
cdr3_length: 14
j_call: TRBJ1-2
d_call: NA
clone_size: NA

cdr3_aa: CASSLVSGNSYNEQFF
cdr3_nt: TGCGCCAGCAGCTTGGTTAGCGGGAACTCCTACAATGAGCAGTTCTTC
v_call: TRBV5-1
cdr3_length: 16
j_call: TRBJ2-1
d_call: TRBD2
clone_size: NA

cdr3_aa: CASSEVGRKTQYF
cdr3_nt: TGTGCCAGCAGTGAAGTAGGGAGGAAGACCCAGTACTTC
v_call: TRBV25-1
cdr3_length: 13
j_call: TRBJ2-5
d_call: NA
clone_size: NA

cdr3_aa: CASSEAGNSYNEQFF
cdr3_nt: TGCGCCAGCAGTGAGGCAGGGAACTCCTACAATGAGCAGTTCTTC
v_call: TRBV10-1
cdr3_length: 15
j_call: TRBJ2-1
d_call: NA
clone_size: NA

cdr3_aa: CSVEDHSGRPYEQYF
cdr3_nt: TGCAGCGTTGAAGATCATAGCGGGAGGCCCTACGAGCAGTACTTC
v_call: TRBV29-1
cdr3_length: 15
j_call: TRBJ2-7
d_call: TRBD2
clone_size: few

cdr3_aa: CASSYPYGTGIEQYF
cdr3_nt: TGTGCCAGCAGTTACCCCTACGGGACAGGGATCGAGCAGTACTTC
v_call: TRBV28
cdr3_length: 15
j_call: TRBJ2-7
d_call: TRBD1
clone_size: NA

cdr3_aa: CTTAGGPGHEQYF
cdr3_nt: TGTACGACAGCGGGGGGGCCGGGGCACGAGCAGTACTTC
v_call: TRBV7-2
cdr3_length: 13
j_call: TRBJ2-7
d_call: TRBD2
clone_size: once

cdr3_aa: CASSESEAERRGGNTIYF
cdr3_nt: TGCGCCAGCAGTGAGTCTGAGGCGGAGAGGAGGGGTGGAAACACCATATATTTT
v_call: TRBV10-1
cdr3_length: 18
j_call: TRBJ1-3
d_call: NA
clone_size: NA

cdr3_aa: CASSYSGQEIEAFF
cdr3_nt: TGTGCCAGCAGTTACTCAGGGCAGGAGATTGAAGCTTTCTTT
v_call: TRBV6-6
cdr3_length: 14
j_call: TRBJ1-1
d_call: NA
clone_size: NA

cdr3_aa: CATSSDRGYEQYF
cdr3_nt: TGTGCCACTTCTTCGGACAGGGGATACGAGCAGTACTTC
v_call: TRBV19
cdr3_length: 13
j_call: TRBJ2-7
d_call: TRBD1
clone_size: NA

cdr3_aa: CASTDLTGARSYRYTF
cdr3_nt: TGTGCCAGTACCGACCTAACAGGGGCCCGGTCCTATCGCTACACCTTC
v_call: TRBV19
cdr3_length: 16
j_call: TRBJ1-2
d_call: TRBD1
clone_size: NA

cdr3_aa: CASSLQGQTVNEQFF
cdr3_nt: TGTGCCAGCAGCTTGCAGGGCCAAACCGTCAATGAGCAGTTCTTC
v_call: TRBV7-9
cdr3_length: 15
j_call: TRBJ2-1
d_call: NA
clone_size: NA

cdr3_aa: CASSVGDRAYEQYF
cdr3_nt: TGTGCCAGCAGCGTAGGGGACAGGGCTTACGAGCAGTACTTC
v_call: TRBV9
cdr3_length: 14
j_call: TRBJ2-7
d_call: TRBD1
clone_size: NA

cdr3_aa: CASRYTESGEQFF
cdr3_nt: TGTGCCAGCAGGTACACAGAGAGCGGGGAGCAGTTCTTC
v_call: TRBV7-3
cdr3_length: 13
j_call: TRBJ2-1
d_call: NA
clone_size: NA

cdr3_aa: CASSRFDRGNEQYF
cdr3_nt: TGTGCCAGCTCACGATTTGACAGGGGGAACGAGCAGTACTTC
v_call: TRBV18
cdr3_length: 14
j_call: TRBJ2-7
d_call: TRBD1
clone_size: NA

cdr3_aa: CASSYGGTGSYEQYF
cdr3_nt: TGTGCCAGCAGCTACGGCGGGACAGGGTCCTACGAGCAGTACTTC
v_call: TRBV7-8
cdr3_length: 15
j_call: TRBJ2-7
d_call: TRBD1
clone_size: NA

cdr3_aa: CASSQGEGGQGIFYEQYF
cdr3_nt: TGCGCCAGCAGCCAAGGGGAGGGCGGACAGGGGATTTTCTACGAGCAGTACTTC
v_call: TRBV4-1
cdr3_length: 18
j_call: TRBJ2-7
d_call: TRBD1
clone_size: NA